This T cell receptor beta chain appears in the sequencing data of a study of blood T cell repertoires in COVID-19. CDR1 is LGHDT and CDR2 is YNNKEL in the germline V gene (reference sequence). The CDR3 sequence is 13 residues long. Trimming shortened V by 4 bases and J by 1 base, and 4 bases separated the two germline ends. TCRdb keeps only in-frame clones here, not all; method: immunoSEQ multiplex PCR. The sample contains 170,000 or so clones, over 90% of which appear only once. Sequenced material: peripheral blood. The receptor was isolated from a man aged 50 or older with acute or convalescent COVID-19. The chain employs TRBV3-1 (or the pseudogene TRBV3-2) and TRBJ2-2; D uncertain. The CDR3 here is CASSRGNTGELFF. CDR3 nucleotide sequence: TGTGCCAGCAGCCGAGGGAACACCGGGGAGCTGTTTTTT.